This TCR beta chain comes out of a study of vaccination and CD4 T cells after COVID-19. Study-level background: Participants, all vaccine recipients, received two doses of either BNT162b2 or mRNA-1273. The cells were exposed to overlapping spike peptides originating from SARS-CoV-2, HCoV-NL63, HCoV-OC43 and HCoV-229E for stimulation. Post-COVID draws followed diagnosis by a median roughly 100 days (range 35 to 161).

Treatment described: roughly 10-day PBMC culture with coronavirus spike peptide pools or control peptides (ViraFEST assay). Sequencing of cultured CD4+ T cell DNA used the Oncomine TCR Beta short-read assay. A single record per CDR3 protein comes from TCRdb applying MiXCR to the PCR reads. The sample carries almost 5,500 distinct CDR3 sequences, around 71% recorded once. A few counts support this clonotype. As yet, its antigen is unknown. CDR1 is MDHEN, CDR2 SYDVKM, per germline. This CDR3 contains 13 residues. The V end lost 4 bases, the J end lost 1 base, and 8 bases lay between the germline ends. The sample taken for sequencing was CD4+ T cells from blood, cultured in vitro. The sequence came from a human donor who had recovered from COVID-19. This chain links TRBV28 with TRBJ2-7; no clear D. In nucleotides, the CDR3 is TGTGCCAGCAGTTCCCTGGGTTCCTACGAGCAGTACTTC. Protein: CASSSLGSYEQYF. Together with reference TRBV28 and TRBJ2-7, the CDR3 gives the full variable domain: DVKVTQSSRYLVKRTGEKVFLECVQDMDHENMFWYRQDPGLGLRLIYFSYDVKMKEKGDIPEGYSVSREKKERFSLILESASTNQTSMYLCASSSLGSYEQYFGPGTRLTVT.